A single sample is the source of the 31 T cell receptor beta chains below, sequenced in a study of graft-versus-host responses after intestinal transplantation. For these receptors, no antigen is known. The data were produced by immunoSEQ multiplex PCR, yet TCRdb's version contains in-frame clones alone and is incomplete. Here the sample spans 90,000 to 130,000 clones, around 92% being singletons. The sequenced sample was unstimulated CD8+ T cells sorted from spleen or lymph node cells, obtained before transplant. All receptors come from a human donor who was the organ donor for an intestinal transplant.

This sequence joins TRBV4-2 and TRBJ1-1; D remains unclear. V was clipped by 0 bases and J by 5 bases, with 13 bases between them. Germline CDR1 LGHNA, CDR2 YNFKEQ. The CDR3 sequence is 15 residues long. The CDR3 region is CASSQDRQGLTEAFF. Here the CDR3 DNA reads TGTGCCAGCAGCCAAGATCGGCAAGGGTTGACTGAAGCTTTCTTT.

The gene calls are TRBV5-5 and TRBJ2-5; no reliable D call. CDR3 length: 14 amino acids. Germline V gives CDR1 SGHKS, CDR2 YYEKEE (reference sequence). The V end lost 0 bases, the J end lost 5 bases, and 11 bases lay between the germline ends. The CDR3 region is CASSLGRDGETQYF. CDR3 DNA: TGTGCCAGCAGCTTGGGACGAGACGGGGAGACCCAGTACTTC.

V is TRBV28 and J is TRBJ1-4; TRBD1 might be the D (6 bases). The CDR3 sequence is 14 residues long. Germline assignment: CDR1 MDHEN and CDR2 SYDVKM. With 4 bases removed from V and 6 bases from J, the gap between germline ends came to 12 bases. The CDR3 protein is CASSSTGLDEKLFF. CDR3 DNA: TGTGCCAGCAGTTCAACAGGGTTGGATGAAAAACTGTTTTTT.

This rearrangement joins TRBV2 to TRBJ2-5; no clear D. This CDR3 is built from 12 residues. In germline, CDR1 is SNHLY, CDR2 FYNNEI. The ends were cut back, 1 base at V and 11 bases at J, with 11 bases in the middle. This CDR3 is CASSEVLRWQYF. The CDR3 bases are TGTGCCAGCAGTGAAGTCTTAAGGTGGCAGTACTTC.

This chain joins TRBV25-1 and TRBJ2-5, with 9 positions matching TRBD1. V dropped 6 bases and J dropped 4; count of bases not matched to a gene: 6. Germline V gives CDR1 MGHDK, CDR2 SYGVNS. The CDR3 extends over 14 amino acids. In nucleotides, the CDR3 is TGTGCCAGCAGAGCCTGGGGACAGGGAGAGACCCAGTACTTC. The encoded protein is CASRAWGQGETQYF.

J is TRBJ2-7 and V is TRBV21-1; no check of the table's D call, TRBD1, against the DNA was made. TRBV21-1 is given as a pseudogene. The CDR3 has 14 residues. CDR3 in amino acids: CASSNWDRVYEQYF. CDR3 coding DNA: TGTGCCAGCAGCAATTGGGACAGAGTCTACGAGCAGTACTTC.

The chain has TRBV4-1 and TRBJ1-1; D gene ambiguous. This CDR3 has 14 residues. V lost 1 base and J 9 bases, leaving 15 bases between the germline ends. Germline CDR1 reads MGHRA; CDR2 reads YSYEKL. The CDR3 sequence: CASSQVDGSEQAFF. The DNA of the CDR3 is TGCGCCAGCAGCCAAGTCGATGGATCGGAACAAGCTTTCTTT.

V is TRBV28 and J is TRBJ2-5, with D perhaps matching TRBD1 (5 bases). Between the trimmed V and J ends, which lost 6 bases and 2 bases, there was a span of 16 bases. This CDR3 is 15 amino acids long. The V gene's germline CDR1 is MDHEN and CDR2 SYDVKM. CDR3 bases: TGTGCCAGCAGCTGGAACCAGGGCAGTCAAGAGACCCAGTACTTC. It encodes CASSWNQGSQETQYF.

CDR3: CASSQGGAILTDTQYF. DNA of the CDR3: TGCGCCAGCAGCCAAGGTGGGGCGATCCTCACAGATACGCAGTATTTT. The chain couples TRBV4-1 to TRBJ2-3; D is perhaps TRBD1 (5 bases). The CDR3 extends over 16 amino acids. Germline-derived CDR1 and CDR2 are MGHRA and YSYEKL. Trimming pared 1 base from V and 2 bases from J, leaving 13 bases between.

CDR3 loop: CASNHFGGGEAFF. In nucleotides, the CDR3 is TGTGCCAGCAACCACTTTGGGGGAGGTGAAGCTTTCTTT. This chain connects TRBV28 to TRBJ1-1, with D tentatively TRBD1 (5 bases). Trimming cost V 7 bases and J 7 bases, with 16 bases left between them. This CDR3 comprises 13 residues. Germline loops: CDR1 MDHEN, CDR2 SYDVKM.

This sequence joins TRBV30 and TRBJ1-1; D call uncertain. CDR1 and CDR2 (germline): GTSNPN, SVGIG (reference sequence). The CDR3 runs 13 residues. V lost 2 bases to trimming and J lost 3 bases, with 10 bases between them. As DNA, the CDR3 is TGTGCCTGGAGTCGGCACACCTACACTGAAGCTTTCTTT. This encodes CAWSRHTYTEAFF.

The table lists this clone with a few counts. V gene TRBV9 combines with J gene TRBJ1-1; D possibly corresponds to TRBD1 (5 bases). The V end was cut by 0 bases, the J end by 4 bases, with 10 bases between. From germline, CDR1 is SGDLS and CDR2 YYNGEE. The CDR3 runs 14 residues. Here the CDR3 reads CASSVDGGGTEAFF. DNA of the CDR3: TGTGCCAGCAGCGTAGATGGGGGGGGCACTGAAGCTTTCTTT. The entire variable domain, with the rest obtained from reference TRBV9 and TRBJ1-1, is as follows: DSGVTQTPKHLITATGQRVTLRCSPRSGDLSVYWYQQSLDQGLQFLIQYYNGEERAKGNILERFSAQQFPDLHSELNLSSLELGDSALYFCASSVDGGGTEAFFGQGTRLTVV.

This CDR3 is CASSSTIGAGAQETQYF. The CDR3 nucleotides read TGTGCCAGCAGCTCGACCATTGGGGCGGGAGCTCAAGAGACCCAGTACTTC. The chain employs TRBV7-6 and TRBJ2-5, with 7 nucleotides matching TRBD2. Trimming at V came to 4 bases and at J to 2 bases, leaving 13 bases not matched to a gene. The CDR3 is 17 amino acids. Per germline, CDR1 SGHVS and CDR2 FNYEAQ.

V usage is TRBV7-2 and J usage is TRBJ2-7; 10 bases agree with TRBD1. After removal of 4 bases from V and 3 bases from J, the junction contained 6 bases not matched to a gene. The germline gives CDR1 SGHTA, CDR2 FQGNSA. The CDR3 consists of 15 residues. The DNA for the CDR3 is TGTGCCAGCAGCTCGACAGGGACAGGGGTCTACGAGCAGTACTTC. It codes for CASSSTGTGVYEQYF.

The J gene is TRBJ1-3, the V gene TRBV27; tentative D call: TRBD2 (6 bases). The J call is uncertain, as TRBJ2-2 better fits the DNA end. The CDR3 has 16 residues. CDR1 is MNHEY, CDR2 SMNVEV, per germline (reference sequence). The CDR3 bases are TGTGCCAGCAGTTTGGAGGGGAGTTGGGTGACCCGGGAGCTGTTTTTT. This sequence encodes CASSLEGSWVTRELFF.

The rearrangement links TRBV2 to TRBJ2-3; 7 bases match TRBD2. J lost 4 bases, V lost 7 bases, and 23 bases had no gene match. Germline-derived CDR1 and CDR2 are SNHLY and FYNNEI. CDR3 length: 19 amino acids. CDR3 coding DNA: TGTGCCAGCACCAGGCCGGGACTACCGCCTGCGGGTCAGGCAGATACGCAGTATTTT. Protein product: CASTRPGLPPAGQADTQYF.

The chain couples TRBV7-2 to TRBJ2-3; D is undetermined. Germline CDR1 and CDR2: SGHTA and FQGNSA. The CDR3 runs to 15 residues. V was pared by 1 base and J by 5 bases, with 13 bases between. CDR3 in amino acids: CASSLGPYLGDTQYF. As DNA, the CDR3 is TGTGCCAGCAGCTTAGGACCCTACCTTGGAGATACGCAGTATTTT.

J is TRBJ1-1 and V is TRBV19; D possibly corresponds to TRBD1 (5 bases). The ends were cut back, 1 base at V and 8 bases at J, with 8 bases in the middle. This CDR3 comprises 12 residues. The germline gives CDR1 LNHDA, CDR2 SQIVND (reference sequence). The chain's CDR3 is CASSIGQNEAFF. The CDR3 region has the DNA TGTGCCAGTAGTATAGGACAGAACGAAGCTTTCTTT.

The CDR3 spells CASSQEDSYEQYF. DNA for the CDR3: TGTGCCAGCAGCCAAGAGGACAGTTACGAGCAGTACTTC. V is TRBV14 and J is TRBJ2-7; D might be TRBD1 (6 bases). V was cut by 0 bases and J by 4 bases, with 7 bases left in between. Germline V gene lookup returns CDR1 SGHDN and CDR2 FVKESK. The CDR3 runs 13 residues.

V and J are TRBV27 and TRBJ2-7; 7 bases match TRBD2. The CDR3 has 14 residues. Trimming cost V 3 bases and J 6 bases; bases outside gene matches: 8. Germline V gene sequence: CDR1 MNHEY, CDR2 SMNVEV (reference sequence). The CDR3 DNA reads TGTGCCAGCAGTTTCGGGCGGGAGTCGATCGAGCAGTACTTC. This sequence encodes CASSFGRESIEQYF.

The chain is built from TRBV30 and TRBJ2-1; perhaps TRBD2 as D (5 bases). The germline gives CDR1 GTSNPN, CDR2 SVGIG (reference sequence). V lost 1 base to trimming and J lost 9 bases, with 10 bases between them. CDR3 size: 12 residues. The CDR3: CAWSAGGVEQFF. The DNA of the CDR3 is TGTGCCTGGAGTGCCGGAGGTGTTGAGCAGTTCTTC. Together with reference TRBV30 and TRBJ2-1, the CDR3 gives the full variable domain: SQTIHQWPATLVQPVGSPLSLECTVEGTSNPNLYWYRQAAGRGLQLLFYSVGIGQISSEVPQNLSASRPQDRQFILSSKKLLLSDSGFYLCAWSAGGVEQFFGPGTRLTVL.

The V gene is TRBV13, the J gene TRBJ2-3; 8 bases fit TRBD2. The V and J ends lost 3 bases and 8 bases, in that order; junction bases with no gene match: 7. The CDR3 has 14 residues. Germline CDR1 PRHDT, CDR2 FYEKMQ (reference sequence). CDR3 in amino acids: CASSLSGSLSTQYF. The DNA of the CDR3 is TGTGCCAGCAGCTTGAGCGGGAGTCTCAGTACGCAGTATTTT.

The rearrangement joins TRBV7-2 to TRBJ1-1; D remains ambiguous. Trimming took 2 bases from V and 10 from J, leaving 14 bases between them. The germline V gene has CDR1 SGHTA and CDR2 FQGNSA. CDR3 size: 13 residues. The CDR3 coding sequence is TGTGCCAGCAGCTTAAGTGATCCTATTCGAGCTTTCTTT. Translated: CASSLSDPIRAFF.

V is TRBV4-1 and J is TRBJ1-4; no clear D. The CDR3 is made up of 15 amino acids. The germline V and J ends were trimmed by 0 bases and 6 bases, with 11 bases remaining between them. Germline V gene lookup returns CDR1 MGHRA and CDR2 YSYEKL. The CDR3 region is CASSQDDTAHEKLFF. Written as DNA, the CDR3 is TGCGCCAGCAGCCAAGACGATACCGCCCATGAAAAACTGTTTTTT.

The chain links TRBV5-1 to TRBJ2-1; 12 nucleotides align to TRBD2. This CDR3 is 20 amino acids long. V shed 2 bases and J 0 bases; nucleotides not matched to a gene: 12. The germline V gene has CDR1 SGHRS and CDR2 YFSETQ. Here the CDR3 reads CASSFPSGTSGFSSYNEQFF. The CDR3 DNA is TGCGCCAGCAGCTTCCCTTCCGGGACTAGCGGGTTCAGCTCCTACAATGAGCAGTTCTTC.

CDR3 nucleotides: TGCGCCAGCAGCTTGGCCTTCTGGAGGACAGATACGCAGTATTTT. As protein: CASSLAFWRTDTQYF. J is TRBJ2-3 and V is TRBV5-1; D is perhaps TRBD2 (5 bases). This CDR3 has 15 amino acids. Trimming took off 0 bases at V and 3 bases at J, with 11 bases between the two ends. The germline V gene encodes CDR1 SGHRS and CDR2 YFSETQ.

The rearrangement links TRBV6-5 to TRBJ1-2, with D possibly TRBD1 on 5 matching bases. The CDR3 is made up of 13 amino acids. V gave up 2 bases and J gave up 8 bases, with 12 bases separating them. Germline loops: CDR1 MNHEY, CDR2 SVGAGI. The CDR3 is CASSYGGTSGYTF. CDR3 bases: TGTGCCAGCAGTTACGGGGGGACTTCGGGCTACACCTTC.

Only one count was recorded for this clone. This chain links TRBV10-1 with TRBJ1-1; TRBD1 is a possible D gene (6 bases). This CDR3 region has 14 residues. Between the trimmed V and J ends, which lost 0 bases and 6 bases, there was a span of 11 bases. Germline CDR1 is WNHNN and CDR2 is SYGVQD (reference sequence). The CDR3: CASSESLGAPEAFF. In DNA, the CDR3 is TGCGCCAGCAGTGAGTCCCTGGGGGCCCCTGAAGCTTTCTTT.

This sequence joins TRBV5-6 and TRBJ2-7; D assignment may be TRBD1 or TRBD2 (5 bases each). Deletions cut 0 bases from V and 4 bases from J, with 23 bases between. Per germline, CDR1 SGHDT and CDR2 YYEEEE. The CDR3 runs 18 residues. CDR3: CASSLGAVVRGPLYEQYF. CDR3 nucleotides: TGTGCCAGCAGCTTGGGGGCTGTCGTACGGGGACCTTTGTACGAGCAGTACTTC.

The chain employs TRBV9 and TRBJ1-6; no firm D call. Looked up from germline, CDR1 is SGDLS and CDR2 is YYNGEE. The CDR3 has 13 residues. Deletions cut 6 bases from V and 15 bases from J, with 19 bases between. The CDR3 bases are TGTGCCAGCAACGAGCGGGAGGGTGGACGCCTCCACTTT. Encoded protein: CASNEREGGRLHF.

A word on this clone: Other DNA sequences in this specimen translate into the identical CDR3. The V and J genes are TRBV4-1 and TRBJ1-1, with 7 bases that match TRBD1. CDR1 and CDR2 (germline): MGHRA, YSYEKL. J lost 1 base, V lost 0 bases, and 2 bases had no gene match. The CDR3 loop spans 15 amino acids. CDR3 sequence (DNA): TGCGCCAGCAGCCAAGAAGGGGGCAGGAACACTGAAGCTTTCTTT. Its translation: CASSQEGGRNTEAFF.